These T cell receptor beta chains were read from a single sample in a study of ipilimumab plus nivolumab after autologous stem cell transplantation. TCRdb's table, derived via immunoSEQ multiplex PCR, lists solely in-frame clones and lacks some. Here the sample spans more than 9,500 clones, approximately 70% being singletons. The specimen comprised PBMCs, sampled in a trial of ipilimumab plus nivolumab as post-transplant consolidation. These receptors were taken from a male donor with diffuse large B-cell lymphoma. Both conserved end residues are part of each CDR3. The order of the fields is V gene, J gene, CDR3 protein.

V gene: TRBV7-2; J gene: TRBJ2-7; CDR3 protein: CASSLERAYEQYF
V gene: TRBV7-2; J gene: TRBJ2-1; CDR3 protein: CASSPGGGPHNEQFF
V gene: TRBV5-1; J gene: TRBJ2-5; CDR3 protein: CASSLDAVQETQYF
V gene: TRBV7-2; J gene: TRBJ2-1; CDR3 protein: CASSDTGLAEQFF
V gene: TRBV5-4; J gene: TRBJ1-2; CDR3 protein: CASSLGVAGPYGYTF
V gene: TRBV9; J gene: TRBJ2-1; CDR3 protein: CASSVGIWTSVDEQFF
V gene: TRBV19; J gene: TRBJ2-1; CDR3 protein: CASSIVRVRLAPPYNEQFF
V gene: TRBV6-6; J gene: TRBJ1-5; CDR3 protein: CASRRQGQGNQPQHF
V gene: TRBV4-1; J gene: TRBJ1-5; CDR3 protein: CASSQVFHGNQPQHF
V gene: TRBV11-2; J gene: TRBJ1-3; CDR3 protein: CASSYDGSSGNTIYF
V gene: TRBV6-1; J gene: TRBJ1-4; CDR3 protein: CAAVGDEKLFF